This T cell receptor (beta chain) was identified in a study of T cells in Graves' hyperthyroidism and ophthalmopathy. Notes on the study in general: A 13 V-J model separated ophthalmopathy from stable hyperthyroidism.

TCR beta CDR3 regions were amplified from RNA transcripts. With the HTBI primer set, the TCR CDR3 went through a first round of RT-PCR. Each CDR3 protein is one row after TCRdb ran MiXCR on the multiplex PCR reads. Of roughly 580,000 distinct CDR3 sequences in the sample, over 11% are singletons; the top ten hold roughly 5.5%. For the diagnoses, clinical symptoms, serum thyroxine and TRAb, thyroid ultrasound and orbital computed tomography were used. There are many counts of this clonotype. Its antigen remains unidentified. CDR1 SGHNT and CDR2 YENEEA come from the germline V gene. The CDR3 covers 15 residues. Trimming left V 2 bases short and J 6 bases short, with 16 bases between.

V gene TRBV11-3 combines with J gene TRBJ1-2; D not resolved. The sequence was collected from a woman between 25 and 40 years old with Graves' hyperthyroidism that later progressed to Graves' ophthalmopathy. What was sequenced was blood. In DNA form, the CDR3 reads TGTGCCAGCAGCTTACTACGACGGGATGGGGATGGCTACACCTTC. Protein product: CASSLLRRDGDGYTF.